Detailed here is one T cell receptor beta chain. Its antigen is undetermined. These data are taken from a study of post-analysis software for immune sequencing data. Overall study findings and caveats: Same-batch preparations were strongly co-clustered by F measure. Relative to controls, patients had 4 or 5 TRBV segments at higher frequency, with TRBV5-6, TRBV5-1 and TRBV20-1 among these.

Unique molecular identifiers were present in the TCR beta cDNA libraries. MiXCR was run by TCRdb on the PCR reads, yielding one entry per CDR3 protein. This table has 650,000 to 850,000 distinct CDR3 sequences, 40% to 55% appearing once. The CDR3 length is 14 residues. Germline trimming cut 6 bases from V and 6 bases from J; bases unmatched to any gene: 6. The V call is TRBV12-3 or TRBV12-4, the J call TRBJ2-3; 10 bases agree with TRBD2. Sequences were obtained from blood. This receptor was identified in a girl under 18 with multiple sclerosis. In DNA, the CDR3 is TGTGCCAGCAGGGGACTAGCGTGGGGTGATACGCAGTATTTT. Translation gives CASRGLAWGDTQYF.